These 25 T cell receptor beta chains share one sample of origin, sequenced in a study of beta chain features in type 1 diabetes. Study-level findings and limits: The study found moderately but significantly shorter TCRB CDR3s in all four CD4+ subsets of Type 1 diabetes patients.

Their antigens are not known. Sequenced material consisted of expressed TCRB transcripts (all of the isolated RNA was reverse transcribed). Here immunoSEQ multiplex PCR was the method, and the copy in TCRdb shows in-frame clones only, minus some. This sample has 95,000 to 150,000 clones, with about a sixth found just once. The sample was central memory CD4+ T cells from blood. The receptors originated from a young man with type 1 diabetes.

This chain connects TRBV7-2 to TRBJ2-1; 7 bases are shared with TRBD2. The CDR3 consists of 13 residues. Germline V gives CDR1 SGHTA, CDR2 FQGNSA. This chain's CDR3 is CASSRGVRNEQFF. As DNA, the CDR3 is TGTGCATCGTCCCGGGGGGTTCGAAATGAGCAGTTCTTC.

V is TRBV7-2 and J is TRBJ2-7; D may correspond to TRBD1 or TRBD2 (7 bases each). V was cut by 5 bases and J by 2 bases, with 16 bases left in between. Germline CDR1 SGHTA, CDR2 FQGNSA. The CDR3 is 15 amino acids. CDR3 amino acids: CASSSRQGGTYEQYF. CDR3 in DNA: TGTGCCAGCAGCAGTCGACAGGGAGGGACCTACGAGCAGTACTTC.

The rearrangement joins TRBV9 to TRBJ2-2; tentative D call: TRBD2 (5 bases). The CDR3 covers 17 residues. V was cut by 4 bases and J by 6 bases, with 22 bases left in between. Germline V gene sequence: CDR1 SGDLS, CDR2 YYNGEE. In DNA form, the CDR3 reads TGTGCCAGCAGCCCCCGGACTTCCTCGACTATAGCCGGGGAGCTGTTTTTT. This translates into CASSPRTSSTIAGELFF.

This chain joins TRBV5-4 and TRBJ2-1; D possibly corresponds to TRBD1 (5 bases). This CDR3 contains 12 residues. Germline assignment: CDR1 SGHNT and CDR2 YYREEE (reference sequence). With 4 bases removed from V and 8 bases from J, the gap between germline ends came to 10 bases. The DNA for the CDR3 is TGTGCCAGCAGCCTTGACAGTGATGAGCAGTTCTTC. The encoded protein is CASSLDSDEQFF.

This clone showed up just a few times. This sequence joins TRBV6-6 and TRBJ1-3, with D uncertain. The CDR3 has 13 amino acids. V shed 4 bases and J shed 1 base, with 5 bases lying between them. The V gene's germline CDR1 is MNHNY and CDR2 SVGAGI (reference sequence). The CDR3 loop reads CASSFTSGNTIYF. As DNA, the CDR3 is TGTGCCAGCAGTTTTACATCTGGAAACACCATATATTTT.

The chain couples TRBV2 to TRBJ1-2; D call uncertain. The germline V gene has CDR1 SNHLY and CDR2 FYNNEI. The CDR3 sequence is 16 residues long. V gave up 1 base and J gave up 0 bases, with 12 bases separating them. The CDR3 nucleotides read TGTGCCAGCAGTGAAGTTGCTGTGGTCCCTAACTATGGCTACACCTTC. Encoded protein: CASSEVAVVPNYGYTF.

This clone was counted between two and nine times. The genes are TRBV5-1 and TRBJ2-5; 7 positions agree with TRBD2. V shed 2 bases, J shed 4 bases, and the junction held 5 bases outside the gene matches. The CDR3 has 14 residues. CDR1 is SGHRS and CDR2 is YFSETQ in the germline V gene. In DNA form, the CDR3 reads TGCGCCAGCAGCTTAAGTGGCGGGGGAGAGACCCAGTACTTC. It encodes CASSLSGGGETQYF.

At least ten counts were recorded for this clone. The chain uses TRBV7-2 and TRBJ2-5; weak D call: TRBD2 (5 bases). The V and J ends lost 1 base and 5 bases respectively, with 11 bases between them. Looked up from germline, CDR1 is SGHTA and CDR2 is FQGNSA. This CDR3 region has 14 residues. The CDR3 is CASSLGLPGETQYF. CDR3 nucleotides: TGTGCCAGCAGCTTAGGTCTCCCGGGGGAGACCCAGTACTTC.

This clone was picked up a small number of times. As DNA, the CDR3 is TGTGCCAGCAGTGAGTCTCTAGCTAGCGAGACCCAGTACTTC. It specifies CASSESLASETQYF. The rearrangement uses TRBV2 and TRBJ2-5, with D perhaps TRBD2 (5 bases). V lost 3 bases to trimming and J lost 5 bases, with 13 bases between them. The CDR3 runs 14 residues. Germline-derived CDR1 and CDR2 are SNHLY and FYNNEI.

This clone was detected a few times. V is TRBV28 and J is TRBJ2-3; weak D call: TRBD2 (5 bases). V lost 4 bases and J 2 bases, leaving 19 bases between the germline ends. Germline loops: CDR1 MDHEN, CDR2 SYDVKM. This CDR3 spans 17 amino acids. The CDR3 reads CASSSPRRGSFTDTQYF. For the CDR3, the DNA is TGTGCCAGCAGTTCCCCCCGTCGAGGGAGTTTCACAGATACGCAGTATTTT.

This clone appeared a few times. This chain joins TRBV7-9 and TRBJ2-5; D gene ambiguous. V shed 4 bases and J shed 5 bases, with 2 bases lying between them. Germline CDR1 is SEHNR and CDR2 is FQNEAQ (reference sequence). CDR3 length: 10 amino acids. The CDR3 DNA is TGTGCCAGCAGCTCCGAGACCCAGTACTTC. Translating gives CASSSETQYF. The full variable domain, completed using reference TRBV7-9 and TRBJ2-5, is DTGVSQNPRHKITKRGQNVTFRCDPISEHNRLYWYRQTLGQGPEFLTYFQNEAQLEKSRLLSDRFSAERPKGSFSTLEIQRTEQGDSAMYLCASSSETQYFGPGTRLLVL.

The V and J genes are TRBV6-5 and TRBJ2-4; D is possibly TRBD1 (6 bases). This CDR3 spans 14 amino acids. CDR1 is MNHEY and CDR2 is SVGAGI in the germline V gene. Trimming removed 2 bases at V and 9 bases at J, with 14 bases between. CDR3 sequence: CASSYGTSGRIQYF. The CDR3 DNA is TGTGCCAGCAGTTACGGGACAAGCGGCCGCATTCAGTACTTC.

V gene TRBV5-1 combines with J gene TRBJ2-1, with 7 bases aligning to TRBD1. The CDR3 totals 13 residues. After removal of 4 bases from V and 8 bases from J, the junction contained 6 bases not matched to a gene. Germline V gene data show CDR1 as SGHRS and CDR2 as YFSETQ. CDR3 bases: TGCGCCAGCAGCCTGACAGGGTGGGATGAGCAGTTCTTC. Translated, it gives CASSLTGWDEQFF.

This clone has a handful of counts. It differs at one base from a far larger clone, so likely a read error. V usage is TRBV4-2 and J usage is TRBJ2-6, with D hard to call. This CDR3 has 19 residues. The germline CDR1 and CDR2 sequences are LGHNA and YNFKEQ. V lost 0 bases and J lost 0, with 15 bases in between. Here the CDR3 DNA reads TGTGCCAGCAGCCAAGAGCAGGCAGGATTACTCTCTGGGGCCAACGTCCTGACTTTC. It is translated as CASSQEQAGLLSGANVLTF.

This clone was counted a few times. V is TRBV6-1 and J is TRBJ2-3; a possible D gene is TRBD1 (6 bases). This CDR3 spans 16 amino acids. V was pared by 0 bases and J by 4 bases, with 14 bases between. Germline V lookup: CDR1 MNHNS, CDR2 SASEGT. The CDR3 region is CASSEAQGISADTQYF. The CDR3 DNA reads as TGTGCCAGCAGTGAAGCGCAGGGGATTAGCGCAGATACGCAGTATTTT.

This sequence joins TRBV7-9 and TRBJ2-3; the D gene is possibly TRBD1 (6 bases). The V end lost 4 bases, the J end lost 4 bases, and 12 bases lay between the germline ends. The CDR3 loop spans 14 amino acids. Germline V lookup: CDR1 SEHNR, CDR2 FQNEAQ (reference sequence). For the CDR3, the DNA is TGTGCCAGCAGCTACACAGGGATCGCAGATACGCAGTATTTT. Translating gives CASSYTGIADTQYF. The variable domain in full, with the rest retrieved from reference TRBV7-9 and TRBJ2-3, is DTGVSQNPRHKITKRGQNVTFRCDPISEHNRLYWYRQTLGQGPEFLTYFQNEAQLEKSRLLSDRFSAERPKGSFSTLEIQRTEQGDSAMYLCASSYTGIADTQYFGPGTRLTVL.

The chain combines TRBV30 with TRBJ2-7; TRBD1 aligns across 7 bases. The trim removed 5 bases at V and 9 bases at J, leaving 7 bases unmatched. The CDR3 loop spans 11 amino acids. Germline V lookup: CDR1 GTSNPN, CDR2 SVGIG (reference sequence). The CDR3 spells CAWDATGVQYF. DNA for the CDR3: TGTGCCTGGGACGCCACAGGGGTGCAGTACTTC.

In its sample, this clone was seen a few times. The V and J genes are TRBV10-1 and TRBJ2-3, with a tentative D call TRBD1 (5 bases). The CDR3 covers 15 residues. Per germline, CDR1 WNHNN and CDR2 SYGVQD (reference sequence). Deletions cut 2 bases from V and 6 bases from J, with 15 bases between. CDR3 DNA sequence: TGCGCCAGCAGTGAGGGGGCGGCCTCCGCGGATACGCAGTATTTT. Its protein is CASSEGAASADTQYF.

This chain joins TRBV4-3 and TRBJ2-1, with no clear D. The CDR3 sequence is 15 residues long. Germline V gene data show CDR1 as LGHNA and CDR2 as YSLEER. V dropped 4 bases and J dropped 1 base, with 11 bases sitting between them. The CDR3 is CASSLSDGSYNEQFF. CDR3 DNA sequence: TGCGCCAGCAGCCTATCAGACGGTTCCTACAATGAGCAGTTCTTC.

The chain links TRBV7-9 to TRBJ2-5; D is perhaps TRBD2 (6 bases). V was trimmed by 3 bases and J by 5 bases, leaving 13 bases between them. Per germline, CDR1 SEHNR and CDR2 FQNEAQ (reference sequence). The CDR3 runs to 14 residues. In DNA, the CDR3 is TGTGCCAGCAGCTTTAGCGGCTTGGGGGAGACCCAGTACTTC. Encoded protein: CASSFSGLGETQYF.

The chain has TRBV4-3 and TRBJ2-3; D is uncertain. There are 14 residues in the CDR3. Per germline, CDR1 LGHNA and CDR2 YSLEER. Trimming took off 4 bases at V and 0 bases at J, with 8 bases between the two ends. CDR3 loop: CASSLEQSTDTQYF. As DNA, the CDR3 is TGCGCCAGCAGCCTCGAACAGAGCACAGATACGCAGTATTTT.

The chain couples TRBV14 to TRBJ2-1; a possible D gene is TRBD2 (7 bases). CDR1 and CDR2 from the germline V gene are SGHDN and FVKESK. V lost 5 bases to trimming and J lost 6 bases, with 17 bases between them. The CDR3 consists of 15 residues. The CDR3 region has the DNA TGTGCCAGCAGCACTCGGGGGGCAAAACGCAATGAGCAGTTCTTC. Translation gives CASSTRGAKRNEQFF.

This clone was seen a handful of times. The chain recombines TRBV28 with TRBJ2-2; TRBD1 aligns across 8 bases. This CDR3 is built from 15 residues. Per germline, CDR1 MDHEN and CDR2 SYDVKM. The junction had 6 bases not matched to a gene; V was cut back by 4 bases and J by 5 bases. CDR3 amino acids: CASSSDRGGTGELFF. CDR3 nucleotides: TGTGCCAGCAGTTCCGACAGGGGAGGTACCGGGGAGCTGTTTTTT.

V usage is TRBV7-8 and J usage is TRBJ1-2, with D possibly matching TRBD1 (5 bases). From germline, CDR1 is SGHVS and CDR2 FQNEAQ. V dropped 7 bases and J dropped 4 bases, with 22 bases sitting between them. The CDR3 loop spans 16 amino acids. The CDR3 coding sequence is TGTGCCAGCACCCGCGAGGATCGGGGGTTTGGCTATGGCTACACCTTC. This translates into CASTREDRGFGYGYTF.

This clone was seen only a few times. DNA of the CDR3: TGTGCCAGCAGTGACGGCCTGTCCTACGAGCAGTACTTC. Translating it yields CASSDGLSYEQYF. The chain couples TRBV25-1 to TRBJ2-7; D is unresolved. CDR3 length equals 13 residues. Deletions cut 3 bases from V and 1 base from J, with 7 bases between. The germline V gene encodes CDR1 MGHDK and CDR2 SYGVNS.